These T cell receptor beta chains were read from a single sample in a study of CD8+ T cells in alopecia areata. Produced via immunoSEQ multiplex PCR; TCRdb's table is partial and in-frame only. The profile shows around 140,000 clones, around 49% of them singletons. Source: CD8+ T cells sorted from blood, taken at week 0. The receptors were sampled from a human donor with alopecia areata. CDR3s include the opening cysteine and the closing phenylalanine or tryptophan. The order of the fields is CDR3 DNA, CDR3 protein, V gene, D gene, clone size, J gene. The D gene is left open where the match is weak. Rows give clone size only sometimes, using once, few, many, or a class for an expanded clone.

CDR3nt: TGTGCCAGCAGCTTCTATATCGGGACAGGGAAATACAGCAATCAGCCCCAGCATTTT; CDR3aa: CASSFYIGTGKYSNQPQHF; v_gene: TRBV7-9; d_gene: TRBD1; abundance: -; j_gene: TRBJ1-5
CDR3nt: TGTGCCTGGAGCCTAGGGGGCCTCGGTCAGCCCCAGCATTTT; CDR3aa: CAWSLGGLGQPQHF; v_gene: TRBV30; d_gene: TRBD1; abundance: few; j_gene: TRBJ1-5
CDR3nt: TGTGCCAGCCGAGTGGGGACGAACACTGAAGCTTTCTTT; CDR3aa: CASRVGTNTEAFF; v_gene: TRBV27; d_gene: -; abundance: -; j_gene: TRBJ1-1
CDR3nt: TGTGCCAGCAGCTTAGGAGGGGAAGGTTACGAGCAGTACTTC; CDR3aa: CASSLGGEGYEQYF; v_gene: TRBV7-8; d_gene: -; abundance: -; j_gene: TRBJ2-7
CDR3nt: TGTGCCAGCAGTTGGGACAGCAATCAGCCCCAGCATTTT; CDR3aa: CASSWDSNQPQHF; v_gene: TRBV6-1; d_gene: -; abundance: -; j_gene: TRBJ1-5
CDR3nt: TGTGCCAGCAGCTTGAGCGGGGGGGCTCCCACCGGGGAGCTGTTTTTT; CDR3aa: CASSLSGGAPTGELFF; v_gene: TRBV4-2; d_gene: TRBD2; abundance: few; j_gene: TRBJ2-2
CDR3nt: TGCAGCGTTGAAGACCGACAGGGCCGCTACGAGCAGTACTTC; CDR3aa: CSVEDRQGRYEQYF; v_gene: TRBV29-1; d_gene: TRBD1; abundance: -; j_gene: TRBJ2-7
CDR3nt: TGTGCCTGGAGTGAAGGGTCTGAAGCTTTCTTT; CDR3aa: CAWSEGSEAFF; v_gene: TRBV30; d_gene: -; abundance: few; j_gene: TRBJ1-1
CDR3nt: TGTGCCAGCAGTGTACCAGGGGCCGTAGACTATGGCTACACCTTC; CDR3aa: CASSVPGAVDYGYTF; v_gene: TRBV6-6; d_gene: -; abundance: -; j_gene: TRBJ1-2
CDR3nt: TGCGCCAGCAGCTTTACCCCCGGGGAGCTGTTTTTT; CDR3aa: CASSFTPGELFF; v_gene: TRBV5-1; d_gene: -; abundance: -; j_gene: TRBJ2-2